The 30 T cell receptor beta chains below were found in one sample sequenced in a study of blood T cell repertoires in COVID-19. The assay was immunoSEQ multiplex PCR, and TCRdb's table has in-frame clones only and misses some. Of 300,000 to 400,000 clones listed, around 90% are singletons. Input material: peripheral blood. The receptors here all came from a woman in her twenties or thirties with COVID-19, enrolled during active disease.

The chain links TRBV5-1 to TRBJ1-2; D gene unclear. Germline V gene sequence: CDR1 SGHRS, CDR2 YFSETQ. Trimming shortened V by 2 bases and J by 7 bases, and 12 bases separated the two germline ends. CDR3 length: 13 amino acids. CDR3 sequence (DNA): TGCGCCAGCAGCTTTAGCGGCAGAACTGGCTACACCTTC. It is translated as CASSFSGRTGYTF.

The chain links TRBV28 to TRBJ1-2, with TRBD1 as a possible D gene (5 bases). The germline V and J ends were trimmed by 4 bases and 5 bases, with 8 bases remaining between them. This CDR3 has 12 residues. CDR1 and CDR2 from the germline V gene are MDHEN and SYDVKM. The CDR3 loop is CASSYSGYGYTF. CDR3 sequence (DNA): TGTGCCAGCAGTTATTCAGGGTATGGCTACACCTTC.

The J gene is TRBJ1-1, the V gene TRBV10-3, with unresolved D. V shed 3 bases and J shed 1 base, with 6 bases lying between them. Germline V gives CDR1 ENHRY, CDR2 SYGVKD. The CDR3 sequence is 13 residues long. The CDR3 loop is CAISDRGNTEAFF. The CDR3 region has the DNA TGTGCCATCAGTGATCGAGGGAACACTGAAGCTTTCTTT.

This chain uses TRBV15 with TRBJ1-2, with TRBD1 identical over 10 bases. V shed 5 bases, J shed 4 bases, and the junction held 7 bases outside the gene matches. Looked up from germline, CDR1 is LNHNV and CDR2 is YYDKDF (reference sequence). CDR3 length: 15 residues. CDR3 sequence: CATSHGQGVGYGYTF. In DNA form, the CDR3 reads TGTGCCACCAGCCATGGACAGGGGGTAGGCTATGGCTACACCTTC.

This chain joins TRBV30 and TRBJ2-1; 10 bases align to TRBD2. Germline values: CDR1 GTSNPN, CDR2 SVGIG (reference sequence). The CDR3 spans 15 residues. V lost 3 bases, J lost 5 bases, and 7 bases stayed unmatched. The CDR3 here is CAWSPGTSADNEQFF. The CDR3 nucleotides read TGTGCCTGGAGCCCCGGGACTAGCGCCGACAATGAGCAGTTCTTC.

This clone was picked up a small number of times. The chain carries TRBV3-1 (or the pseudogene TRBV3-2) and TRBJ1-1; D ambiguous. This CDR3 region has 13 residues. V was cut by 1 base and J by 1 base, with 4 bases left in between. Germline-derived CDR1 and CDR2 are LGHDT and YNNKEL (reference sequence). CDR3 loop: CASSQGQNTEAFF. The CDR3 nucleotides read TGTGCCAGCAGCCAAGGGCAGAACACTGAAGCTTTCTTT.

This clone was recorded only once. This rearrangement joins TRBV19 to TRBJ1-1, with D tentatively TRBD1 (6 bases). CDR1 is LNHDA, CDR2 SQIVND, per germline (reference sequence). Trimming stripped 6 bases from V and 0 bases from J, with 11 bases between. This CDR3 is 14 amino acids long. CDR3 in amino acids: CASRPRTVNTEAFF. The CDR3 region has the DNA TGTGCCAGTAGGCCCAGGACAGTGAACACTGAAGCTTTCTTT.

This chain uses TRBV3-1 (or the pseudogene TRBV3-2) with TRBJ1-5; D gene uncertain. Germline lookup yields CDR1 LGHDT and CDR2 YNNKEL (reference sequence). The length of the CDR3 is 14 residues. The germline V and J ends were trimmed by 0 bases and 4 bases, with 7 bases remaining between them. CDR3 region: CASSQDGGNQPQHF. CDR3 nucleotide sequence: TGTGCCAGCAGCCAAGACGGCGGTAATCAGCCCCAGCATTTT.

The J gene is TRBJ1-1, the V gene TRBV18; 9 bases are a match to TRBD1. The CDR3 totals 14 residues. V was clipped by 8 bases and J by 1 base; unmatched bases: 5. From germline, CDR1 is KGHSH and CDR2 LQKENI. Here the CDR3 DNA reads TGTGCCAGCACCTCGGACAGGGGGAACACTGAAGCTTTCTTT. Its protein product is CASTSDRGNTEAFF.

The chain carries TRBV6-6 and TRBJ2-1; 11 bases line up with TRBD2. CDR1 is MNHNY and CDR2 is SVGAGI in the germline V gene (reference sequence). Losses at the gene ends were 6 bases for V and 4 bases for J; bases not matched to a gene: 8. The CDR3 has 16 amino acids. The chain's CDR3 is CASSSPGTSGYNEQFF. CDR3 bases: TGTGCCAGCAGCTCCCCCGGGACTAGCGGTTACAATGAGCAGTTCTTC.

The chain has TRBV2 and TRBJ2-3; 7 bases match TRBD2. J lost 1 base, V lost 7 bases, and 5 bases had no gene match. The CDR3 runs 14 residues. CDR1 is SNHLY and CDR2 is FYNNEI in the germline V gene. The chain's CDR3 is CASMGSGGTDTQYF. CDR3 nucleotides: TGTGCCAGCATGGGGAGCGGGGGCACAGATACGCAGTATTTT.

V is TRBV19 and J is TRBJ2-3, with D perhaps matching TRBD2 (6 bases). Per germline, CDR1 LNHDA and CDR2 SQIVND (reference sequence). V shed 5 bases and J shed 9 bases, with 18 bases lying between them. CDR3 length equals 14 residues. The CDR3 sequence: CASSPHITGRTQYF. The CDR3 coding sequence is TGTGCCAGTAGTCCCCACATTACGGGGAGGACGCAGTATTTT.

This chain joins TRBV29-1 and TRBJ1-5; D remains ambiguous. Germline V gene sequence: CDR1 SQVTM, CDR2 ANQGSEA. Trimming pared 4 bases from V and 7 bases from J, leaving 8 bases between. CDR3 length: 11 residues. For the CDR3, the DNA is TGCAGCGTTGGGGCTAGCCAGCCCCAGCATTTT. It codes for CSVGASQPQHF.

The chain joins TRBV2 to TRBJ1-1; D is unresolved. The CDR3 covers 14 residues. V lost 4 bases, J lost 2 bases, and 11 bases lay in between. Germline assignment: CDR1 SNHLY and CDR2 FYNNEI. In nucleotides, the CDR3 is TGTGCCAGCAGTGCACTATCCGGTAACACTGAAGCTTTCTTT. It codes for CASSALSGNTEAFF.

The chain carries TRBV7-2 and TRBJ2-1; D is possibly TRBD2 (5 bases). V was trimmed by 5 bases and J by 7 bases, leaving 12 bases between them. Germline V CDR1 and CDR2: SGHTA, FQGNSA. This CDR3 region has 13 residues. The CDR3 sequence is CASSPTGLNEQFF. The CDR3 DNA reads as TGTGCCAGCAGCCCCACGGGGTTAAATGAGCAGTTCTTC.

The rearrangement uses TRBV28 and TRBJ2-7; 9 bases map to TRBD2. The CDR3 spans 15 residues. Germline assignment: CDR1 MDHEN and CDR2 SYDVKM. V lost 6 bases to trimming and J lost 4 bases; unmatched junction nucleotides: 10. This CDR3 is CASRTIAGVQYEQYF. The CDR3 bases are TGTGCCAGCAGAACAATAGCGGGAGTTCAGTACGAGCAGTACTTC.

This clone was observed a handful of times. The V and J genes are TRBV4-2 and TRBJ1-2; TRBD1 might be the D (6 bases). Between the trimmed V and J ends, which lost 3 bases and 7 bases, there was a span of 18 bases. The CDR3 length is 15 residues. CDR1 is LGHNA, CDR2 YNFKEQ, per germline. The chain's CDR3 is CASSQPPGGAGGYTF. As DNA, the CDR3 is TGTGCCAGCAGCCAGCCCCCCGGGGGGGCTGGTGGCTACACCTTC.

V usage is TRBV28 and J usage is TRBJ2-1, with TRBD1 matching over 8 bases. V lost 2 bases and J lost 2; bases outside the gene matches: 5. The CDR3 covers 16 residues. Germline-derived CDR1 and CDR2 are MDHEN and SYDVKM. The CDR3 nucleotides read TGTGCCAGCAGTTTACCCGGACAGGGAGCCTACAATGAGCAGTTCTTC. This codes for CASSLPGQGAYNEQFF.

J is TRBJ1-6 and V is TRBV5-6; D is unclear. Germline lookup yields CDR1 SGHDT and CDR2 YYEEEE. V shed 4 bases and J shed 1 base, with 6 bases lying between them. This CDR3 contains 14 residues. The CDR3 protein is CASSQESYNSPLHF. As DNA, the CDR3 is TGTGCCAGCAGCCAGGAATCCTATAATTCACCCCTCCACTTT. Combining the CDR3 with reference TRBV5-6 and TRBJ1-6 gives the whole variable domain DAGVTQSPTHLIKTRGQQVTLRCSPKSGHDTVSWYQQALGQGPQFIFQYYEEEERQRGNFPDRFSGHQFPNYSSELNVNALLLGDSALYLCASSQESYNSPLHFGNGTRLTVT.

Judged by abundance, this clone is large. Written as DNA, the CDR3 is TGTGCCAGCAGTGAAGTTGGGGACAGGGTAGCTAACTATGGCTACACCTTC. Residues: CASSEVGDRVANYGYTF. V is TRBV6-1 and J is TRBJ1-2; 9 nucleotides line up with TRBD1. The length of the CDR3 is 17 residues. V was pared by 1 base and J by 0 bases, with 6 bases of the junction left unmatched. Germline V gene lookup returns CDR1 MNHNS and CDR2 SASEGT.

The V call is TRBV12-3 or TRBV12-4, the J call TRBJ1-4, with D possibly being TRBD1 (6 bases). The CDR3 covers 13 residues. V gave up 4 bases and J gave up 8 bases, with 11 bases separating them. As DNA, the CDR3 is TGTGCCAGCAGTTCCGGACAGATGGAAAAACTGTTTTTT. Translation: CASSSGQMEKLFF.

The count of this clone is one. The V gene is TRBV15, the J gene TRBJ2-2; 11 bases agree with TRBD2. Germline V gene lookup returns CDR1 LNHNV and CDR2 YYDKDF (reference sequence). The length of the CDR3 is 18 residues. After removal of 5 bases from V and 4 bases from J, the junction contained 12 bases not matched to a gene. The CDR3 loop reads CATSSHRGGTSGTGELFF. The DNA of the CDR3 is TGTGCCACCAGCTCCCACCGGGGAGGGACTAGCGGCACCGGGGAGCTGTTTTTT.

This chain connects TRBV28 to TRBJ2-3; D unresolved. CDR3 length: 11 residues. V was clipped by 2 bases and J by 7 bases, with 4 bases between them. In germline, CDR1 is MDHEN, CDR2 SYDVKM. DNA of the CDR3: TGTGCCAGCAGTTTAGACAATACGCAGTATTTT. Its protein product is CASSLDNTQYF.

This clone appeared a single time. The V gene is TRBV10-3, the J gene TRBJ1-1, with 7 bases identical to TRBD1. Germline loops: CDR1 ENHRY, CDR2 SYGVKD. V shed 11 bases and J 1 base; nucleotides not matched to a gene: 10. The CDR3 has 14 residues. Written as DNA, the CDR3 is TGTGCCGCCAAAGTAACAGGGGAGAACACTGAAGCTTTCTTT. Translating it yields CAAKVTGENTEAFF.

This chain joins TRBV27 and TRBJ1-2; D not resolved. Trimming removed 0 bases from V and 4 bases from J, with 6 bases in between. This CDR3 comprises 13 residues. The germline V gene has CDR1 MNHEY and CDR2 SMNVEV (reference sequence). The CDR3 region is CASSLSSTYGYTF. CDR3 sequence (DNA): TGTGCCAGCAGTTTATCGAGCACCTATGGCTACACCTTC.

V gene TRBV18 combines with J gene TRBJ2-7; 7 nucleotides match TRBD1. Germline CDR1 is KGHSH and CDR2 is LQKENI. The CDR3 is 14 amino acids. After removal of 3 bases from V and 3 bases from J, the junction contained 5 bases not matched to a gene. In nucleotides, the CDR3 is TGTGCCAGCTCACCGGGACAGACCAACTACGAGCAGTACTTC. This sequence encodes CASSPGQTNYEQYF.

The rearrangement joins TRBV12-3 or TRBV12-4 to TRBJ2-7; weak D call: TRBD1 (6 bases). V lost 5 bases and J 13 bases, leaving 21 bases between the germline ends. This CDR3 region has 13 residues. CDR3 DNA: TGTGCCAGCAGTGTTATCCCCAGACAGGCTATTTACTTC. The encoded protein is CASSVIPRQAIYF.

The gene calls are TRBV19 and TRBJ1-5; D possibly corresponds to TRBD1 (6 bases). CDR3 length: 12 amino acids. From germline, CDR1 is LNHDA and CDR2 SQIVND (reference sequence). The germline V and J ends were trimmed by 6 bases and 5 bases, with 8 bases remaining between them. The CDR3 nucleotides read TGTGCCAGTAGGGACAGCCATCAGCCCCAGCATTTT. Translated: CASRDSHQPQHF.

The CDR3 region is CASSQGAGGPHEQYF. DNA for the CDR3: TGTGCCAGCAGCCAAGGGGCGGGAGGGCCTCACGAGCAGTACTTC. This rearrangement joins TRBV3-1 (or the pseudogene TRBV3-2) to TRBJ2-7; TRBD2 aligns across 9 bases. The V gene end was trimmed by 1 base and the J gene end by 5 bases; junction bases not matched to a gene: 6. The germline CDR1 and CDR2 sequences are LGHDT and YNNKEL (reference sequence). The CDR3 consists of 15 residues.

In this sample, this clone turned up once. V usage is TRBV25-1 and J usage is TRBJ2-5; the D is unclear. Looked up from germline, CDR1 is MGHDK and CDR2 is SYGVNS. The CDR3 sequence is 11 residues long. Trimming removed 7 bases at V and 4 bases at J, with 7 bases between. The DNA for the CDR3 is TGTGCCAGCATGGGCCTAGAGACCCAGTACTTC. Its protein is CASMGLETQYF.